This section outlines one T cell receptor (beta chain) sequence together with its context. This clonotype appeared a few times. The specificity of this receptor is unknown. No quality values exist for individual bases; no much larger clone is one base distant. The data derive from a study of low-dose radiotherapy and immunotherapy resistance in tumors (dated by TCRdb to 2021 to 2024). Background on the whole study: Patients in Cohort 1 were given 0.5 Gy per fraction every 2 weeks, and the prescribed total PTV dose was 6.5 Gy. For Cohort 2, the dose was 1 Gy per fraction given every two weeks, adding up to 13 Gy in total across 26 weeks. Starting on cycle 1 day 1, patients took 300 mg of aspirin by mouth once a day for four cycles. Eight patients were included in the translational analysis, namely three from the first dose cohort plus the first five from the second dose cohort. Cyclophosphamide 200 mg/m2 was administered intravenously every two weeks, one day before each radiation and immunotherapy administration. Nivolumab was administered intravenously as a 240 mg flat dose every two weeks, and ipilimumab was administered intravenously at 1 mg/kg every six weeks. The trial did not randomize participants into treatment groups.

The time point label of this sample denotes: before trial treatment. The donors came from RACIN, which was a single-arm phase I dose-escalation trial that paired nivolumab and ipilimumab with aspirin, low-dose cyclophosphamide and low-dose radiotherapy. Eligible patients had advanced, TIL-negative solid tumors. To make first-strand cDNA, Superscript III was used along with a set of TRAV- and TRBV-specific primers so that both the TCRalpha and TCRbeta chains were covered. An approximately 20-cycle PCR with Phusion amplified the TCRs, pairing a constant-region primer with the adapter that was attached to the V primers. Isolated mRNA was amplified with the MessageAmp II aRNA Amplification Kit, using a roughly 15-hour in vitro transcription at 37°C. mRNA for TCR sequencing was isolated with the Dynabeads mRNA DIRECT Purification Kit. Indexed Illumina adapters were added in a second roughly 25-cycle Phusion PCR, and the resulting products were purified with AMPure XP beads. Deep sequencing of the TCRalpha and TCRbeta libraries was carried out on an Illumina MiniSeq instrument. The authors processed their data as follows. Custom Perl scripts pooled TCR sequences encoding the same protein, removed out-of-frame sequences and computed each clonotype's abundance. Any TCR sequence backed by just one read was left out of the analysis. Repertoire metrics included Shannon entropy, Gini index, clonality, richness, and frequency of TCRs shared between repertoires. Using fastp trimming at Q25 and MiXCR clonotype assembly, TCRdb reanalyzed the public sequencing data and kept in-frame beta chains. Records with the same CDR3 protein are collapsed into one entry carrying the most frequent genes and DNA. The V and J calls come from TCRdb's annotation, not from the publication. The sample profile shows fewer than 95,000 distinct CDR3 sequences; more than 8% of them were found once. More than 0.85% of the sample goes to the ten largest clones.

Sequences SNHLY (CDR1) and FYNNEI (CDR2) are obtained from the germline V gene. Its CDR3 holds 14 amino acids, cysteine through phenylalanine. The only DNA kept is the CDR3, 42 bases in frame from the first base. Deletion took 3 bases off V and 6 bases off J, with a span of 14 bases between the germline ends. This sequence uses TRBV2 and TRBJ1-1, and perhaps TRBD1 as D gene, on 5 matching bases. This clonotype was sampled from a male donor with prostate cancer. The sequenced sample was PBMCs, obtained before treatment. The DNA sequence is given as TGTGCCAGCAGTGACGGCAGGGCTATTCCTGAAGCTTTCTTT. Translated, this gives CASSDGRAIPEAFF.